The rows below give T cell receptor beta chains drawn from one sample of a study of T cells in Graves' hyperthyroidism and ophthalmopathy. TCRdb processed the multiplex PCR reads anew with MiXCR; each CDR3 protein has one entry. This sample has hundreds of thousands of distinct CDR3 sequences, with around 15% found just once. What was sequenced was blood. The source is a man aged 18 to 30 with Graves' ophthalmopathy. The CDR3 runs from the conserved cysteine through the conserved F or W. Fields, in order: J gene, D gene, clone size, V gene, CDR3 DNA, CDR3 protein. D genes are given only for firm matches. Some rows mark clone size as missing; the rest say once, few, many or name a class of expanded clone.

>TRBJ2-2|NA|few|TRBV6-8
TGTGCCAGCAGCCCACAGGGGGTAGCGGGAGAGGAGCTGTTTTTT
CASSPQGVAGEELFF
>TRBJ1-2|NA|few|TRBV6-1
TGTGCCAGCAGTCCTGAGGGAAGCTATGGCTACACCTTC
CASSPEGSYGYTF
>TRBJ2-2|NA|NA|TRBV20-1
TGCAGTGCTTTTGTTAGCGAGGACACCGGGGAGCTGTTTTTT
CSAFVSEDTGELFF
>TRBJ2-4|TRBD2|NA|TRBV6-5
TGTGCCAGCAGTTACCTCCCCGGACTAGCGGGGGGGCGGGAAAACATTCAGTACTTC
CASSYLPGLAGGRENIQYF
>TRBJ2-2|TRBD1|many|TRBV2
TGTGCCAGCACTGCGACAGGGCGTTACACCGGGGAGCTGTTTTTT
CASTATGRYTGELFF
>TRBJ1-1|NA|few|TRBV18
TGTGCCAGCCAAAGGCTGGGGGATACTGAAGCTTTCTTT
CASQRLGDTEAFF
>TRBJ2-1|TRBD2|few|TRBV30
TGTGCCTGGGAAGCGGGGGGGACTTACAATGAGCAGTTCTTC
CAWEAGGTYNEQFF
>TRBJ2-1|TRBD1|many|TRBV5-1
TGCGCCAGCAGCGGGCAGGGGGTAATAAGCTCCTACAATGAGCAGTTCTTC
CASSGQGVISSYNEQFF
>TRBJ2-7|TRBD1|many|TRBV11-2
TGTGCCAGCAGCTTCCCAACTTCGGGACAGGCCCTCTCCTACGAGCAGTACTTC
CASSFPTSGQALSYEQYF
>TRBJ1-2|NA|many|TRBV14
TGTGCCAGCAGCCATGGTGGCAGCCCTAACTATGGCTACACCTTC
CASSHGGSPNYGYTF
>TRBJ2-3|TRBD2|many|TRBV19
TGTGCCAGTAGTATATCCCGCGGATATATTCAGCGGGGGGACCCACGAATCCTCACAGATACGCAGTATTTT
CASSISRGYIQRGDPRILTDTQYF
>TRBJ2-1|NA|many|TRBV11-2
TGTGCCAGCAGCTTACGCGGGATAACCTACAATGAGCAGTTCTTC
CASSLRGITYNEQFF
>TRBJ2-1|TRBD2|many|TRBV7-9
TGTGCCAGCAGCTTAGGAAATGGACTAGCTACCTACAATGAGCAGTTCTTC
CASSLGNGLATYNEQFF
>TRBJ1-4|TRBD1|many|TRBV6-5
TGTGCCAGCAGTTACAGGGGGCAGACTAATGAAAAACTGTTTTTT
CASSYRGQTNEKLFF
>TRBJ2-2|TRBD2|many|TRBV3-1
TGTGCCAGCAGCCAAGGGGCTAGCGGGGTGAACACCGGGGAGCTGTTTTTT
CASSQGASGVNTGELFF
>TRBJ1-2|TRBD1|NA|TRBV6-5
TGTGCCAGCAGTTACTCGGACAGGGGGCCATATGGCTACACCTTC
CASSYSDRGPYGYTF
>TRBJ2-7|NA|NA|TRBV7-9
NA
CASSLDSRTLWQYF
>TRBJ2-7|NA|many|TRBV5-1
TGCGCCAGCAGCTTATTCCGGGGTTCGGACGAGCAGTACTTC
CASSLFRGSDEQYF
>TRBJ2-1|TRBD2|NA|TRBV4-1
TGCGCCAGCAGCCAACAGCTAGCGGCCTCCTACAATGAGCAGTTCTTC
CASSQQLAASYNEQFF
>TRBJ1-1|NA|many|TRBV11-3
TGTGCCAGCAGCTTAGGGACAGTGGAGAACACTGAAGCTTTCTTT
CASSLGTVENTEAFF
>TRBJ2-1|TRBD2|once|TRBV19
TGTGCCAGTAGTGCCGCTAGCGGGGGGGAGTACGAGCAGTTCTTC
CASSAASGGEYEQFF
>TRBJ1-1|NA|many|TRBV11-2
TGTGCCAGCAGCTTAGCCCGAACCTTTGAAGCTTTCTTT
CASSLARTFEAFF
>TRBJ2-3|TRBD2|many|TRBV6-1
TGTGCCAGCAGTGTACAGCGGGACACAGATACGCAGTATTTT
CASSVQRDTDTQYF
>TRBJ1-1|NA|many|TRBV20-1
TGCAGTTCCCCAGAACTGGACACTGAAGCTTTCTTT
CSSPELDTEAFF
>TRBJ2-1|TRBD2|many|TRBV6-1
TGTGCCAGCAGTGATCCGACTAGCGGGAGGGATGAGCAGTTCTTC
CASSDPTSGRDEQFF
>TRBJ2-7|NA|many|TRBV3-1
TGTGCCAGCAGCCAACCGGGTCCGACAGAGTACGAGCAGTACTTC
CASSQPGPTEYEQYF
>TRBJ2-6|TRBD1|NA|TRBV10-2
TGCGCCAGCAGCTCTATGGACAGGGACCATCTCTTCTCTGGGGCCAACGTCCTGACTTTC
CASSSMDRDHLFSGANVLTF
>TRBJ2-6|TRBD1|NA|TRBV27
TGTGCCAGCGGGGACAGGGAATCTGGGGCCAACGTCCTGACTTTC
CASGDRESGANVLTF
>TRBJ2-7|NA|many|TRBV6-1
TGTGCCAGCAGCCCATTGGCTAGGCAGGGAGCCTACGAGCAGTACTTC
CASSPLARQGAYEQYF
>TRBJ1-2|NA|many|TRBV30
TGTGCCTGGACAGGCAGCCTCAACGGCTATGGCTACACCTTC
CAWTGSLNGYGYTF
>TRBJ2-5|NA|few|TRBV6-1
TGTGCCAGCCAGCGTTCACCCAGGGAGACCCAGTACTTC
CASQRSPRETQYF
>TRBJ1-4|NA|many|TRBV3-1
TGTGCCAGCAGCCAAGTCGAGACACCAACTAATGAAAAACTGTTTTTT
CASSQVETPTNEKLFF
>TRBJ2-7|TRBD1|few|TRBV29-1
TGCAGCGTAAACACAGGGGCCGAGCAGTACTTC
CSVNTGAEQYF
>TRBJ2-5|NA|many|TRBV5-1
TGCGCCAGCAGCTTGAGCCAGCAAGAGACCCAGTACTTC
CASSLSQQETQYF
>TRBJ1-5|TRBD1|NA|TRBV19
TGTGCCAGTATTAAGACAGGGACTAATCAGCCCCAGCATTTT
CASIKTGTNQPQHF
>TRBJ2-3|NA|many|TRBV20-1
TGCAGTGCTAGAGACAGTTGGGTGTCTACGCAGTATTTT
CSARDSWVSTQYF
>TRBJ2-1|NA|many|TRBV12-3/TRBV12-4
TGTGCCAGCAGGCCTGGGGGCGGGGACCCCTCCTACAATGAGCAGTTCTTC
CASRPGGGDPSYNEQFF
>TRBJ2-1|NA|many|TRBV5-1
TGCGCCAGCAGCTTGGAAGGGTCTGTGGATGAGCAGTTCTTC
CASSLEGSVDEQFF
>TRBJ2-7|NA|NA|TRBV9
TGTGCCAGCAGCGTAGAGGGGATCTCCTACAATGAGCAGTACTTC
CASSVEGISYNEQYF
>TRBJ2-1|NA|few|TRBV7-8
TGTGCCAGCAGCTTGGGACCGACTCCTTACAATGAGCAGTTCTTC
CASSLGPTPYNEQFF
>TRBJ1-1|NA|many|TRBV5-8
TGTGCCAGCAGTTCTCCCCCGGGACCAGAAGCTTTCTTT
CASSSPPGPEAFF
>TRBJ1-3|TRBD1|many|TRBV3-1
TGTGCCAGCAGCCTGCGGACAGGGCTGGGATCCGGAAACACCATATATTTT
CASSLRTGLGSGNTIYF
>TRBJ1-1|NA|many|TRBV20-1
TGCAGTGCTACCGGACTAATGAACACTGAAGCTTTCTTT
CSATGLMNTEAFF
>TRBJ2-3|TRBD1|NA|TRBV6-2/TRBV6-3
TGTGCCAGCAGTTCTACAGGGGTGTTGGCAGATACGCAGTATTTT
CASSSTGVLADTQYF
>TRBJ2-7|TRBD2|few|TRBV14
TGTGCCAGCAGCCTCGGACTAGCGGGGGGGCACGAGCAGTACTTC
CASSLGLAGGHEQYF
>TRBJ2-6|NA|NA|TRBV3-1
TGTGCCAGCAGCCCATCGACGGGCTCTGGGGCCAACGTCCTGACTTTC
CASSPSTGSGANVLTF
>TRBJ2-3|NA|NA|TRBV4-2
TGTGCCTGCAGCCACTCCGGGCTAGCAGATACGCAGTATTTT
CACSHSGLADTQYF
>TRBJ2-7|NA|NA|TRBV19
TGTGCCAGTAGTGGAGGGGACGCCTACGAGCAGTACTTC
CASSGGDAYEQYF
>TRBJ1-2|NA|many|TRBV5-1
TGCGCCAGCAAAGCCGGGACCCTGGATGGCTACACCTTC
CASKAGTLDGYTF
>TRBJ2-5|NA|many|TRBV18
TGTGCCAGCTCACCAGGGAACCAAGAGACCCAGTACTTC
CASSPGNQETQYF
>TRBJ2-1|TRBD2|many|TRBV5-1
TGCGCCAGCAGCTTGCACTTAGCGGGAGAGGGTTGGGAGTTCTTC
CASSLHLAGEGWEFF
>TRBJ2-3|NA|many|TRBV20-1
TGCAGTGCCTGGGGGGGGCCAAACACAGATACGCAGTATTTT
CSAWGGPNTDTQYF
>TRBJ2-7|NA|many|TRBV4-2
TGTGCCAGCAGCCACGATCAAGGCTACGAGCAGTACTTC
CASSHDQGYEQYF
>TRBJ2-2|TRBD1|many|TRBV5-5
TGTGCCAGCAGCAGGCGACAGGGGGCCGGGGAGCTGTTTTTT
CASSRRQGAGELFF
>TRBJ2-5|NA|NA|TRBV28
TGTGCCAGCGGTAAACCGGGACCGGCTCCAGTCGGAAAGACCCAGTACTTC
CASGKPGPAPVGKTQYF